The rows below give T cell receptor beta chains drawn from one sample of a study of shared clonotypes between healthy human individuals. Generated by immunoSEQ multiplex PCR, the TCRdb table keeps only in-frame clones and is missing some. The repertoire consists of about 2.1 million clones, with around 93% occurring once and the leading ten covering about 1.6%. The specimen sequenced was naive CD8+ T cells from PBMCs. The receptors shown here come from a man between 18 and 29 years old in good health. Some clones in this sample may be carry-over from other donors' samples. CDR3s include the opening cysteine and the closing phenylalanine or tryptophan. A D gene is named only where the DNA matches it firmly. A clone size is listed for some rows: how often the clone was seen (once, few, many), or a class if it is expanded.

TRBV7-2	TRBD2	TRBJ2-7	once	CASSPEGRGLAGVYEQYF
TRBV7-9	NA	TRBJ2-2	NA	CASSSSGDSTGELFF
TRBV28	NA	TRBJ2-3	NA	CASSLARASTDTQYF
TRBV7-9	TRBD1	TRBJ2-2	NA	CASSRPGTGARHTGELFF
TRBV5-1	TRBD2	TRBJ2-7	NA	CASSLANHREQTSDDYEQYF
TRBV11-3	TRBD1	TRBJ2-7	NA	CASSSGQGAHPYSSSYEQYF
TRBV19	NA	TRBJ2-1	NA	CASSIRQGFYEQFF
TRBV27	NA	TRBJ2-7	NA	CASSPGGARYF
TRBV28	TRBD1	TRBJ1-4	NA	CASSFRQGGEKLFF
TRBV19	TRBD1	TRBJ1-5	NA	CASTPDRVGRQPQHF
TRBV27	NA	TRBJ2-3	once	CASSPRFFLSTDTQYF
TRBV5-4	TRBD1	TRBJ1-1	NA	CASSLVSGGITEAFF
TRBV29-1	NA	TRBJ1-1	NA	CSVESGTEAFF
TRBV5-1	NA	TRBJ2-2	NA	CASSLVRSNTGELFF
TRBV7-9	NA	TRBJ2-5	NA	CASSFSSKETQYF
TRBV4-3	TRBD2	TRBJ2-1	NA	CASSQGTSPYTEQFF
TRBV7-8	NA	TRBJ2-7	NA	CASSPRAMNSSYEQYF
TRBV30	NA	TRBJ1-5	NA	CAWSGEGNQPQHF